These 13 T cell receptor beta chains were all obtained from the same sample, sequenced in a study of shared clonotypes between healthy human individuals. Some clones are missing from TCRdb's copy, which holds only in-frame ones; the method was immunoSEQ multiplex PCR. The sample has under 600,000 clones; about 97% are singletons. The sample was naive CD4+ T cells sorted from blood. This sample's subset: CD45RA+ positively selected. These receptor sequences come from a woman younger than 45 in good health.

This chain links TRBV5-4 with TRBJ2-2; D unclear. Germline V gene lookup returns CDR1 SGHNT and CDR2 YYREEE (reference sequence). This CDR3 comprises 14 residues. Trimming cost V 4 bases and J 6 bases, with 13 bases left between them. The CDR3 DNA follows: TGTGCCAGCAGCCCTATCGACCCCGCCGGGGAGCTGTTTTTT. Protein sequence: CASSPIDPAGELFF.

This chain joins TRBV7-9 and TRBJ2-3; no clear D. The CDR3 runs to 12 residues. The V end was cut by 2 bases, the J end by 4 bases, with 4 bases between. The germline CDR1 and CDR2 sequences are SEHNR and FQNEAQ (reference sequence). Written as DNA, the CDR3 is TGTGCCAGCAGCTTATCCCCAGATACGCAGTATTTT. This codes for CASSLSPDTQYF.

The J gene is TRBJ1-2, the V gene TRBV4-2, with D unclear. V was pared by 0 bases and J by 5 bases, with 7 bases between. The CDR3 has 13 residues. Germline V CDR1 and CDR2: LGHNA, YNFKEQ. CDR3 in amino acids: CASSQDTGYGYTF. The CDR3 DNA follows: TGTGCCAGCAGCCAAGATACTGGGTATGGCTACACCTTC.

The V call is TRBV5-1, the J call TRBJ2-3; tentatively, D is TRBD2 (5 bases). Trimming took 3 bases from V and 2 from J, leaving 13 bases between them. The CDR3 is 15 amino acids. In germline, CDR1 is SGHRS, CDR2 YFSETQ. The CDR3 spells CASSSSGDFTDTQYF. Here the CDR3 DNA reads TGCGCCAGCAGCTCAAGCGGAGACTTCACAGATACGCAGTATTTT.

This rearrangement joins TRBV27 to TRBJ1-1; TRBD1 agrees at 8 bases. CDR1 is MNHEY, CDR2 SMNVEV, per germline (reference sequence). This CDR3 contains 15 residues. Trimming at V came to 5 bases and at J to 0 bases, leaving 5 bases not matched to a gene. The CDR3 sequence is CASSPSTGVNTEAFF. The CDR3 nucleotides read TGTGCCAGCAGTCCGTCGACAGGGGTGAACACTGAAGCTTTCTTT.

This chain uses TRBV19 with TRBJ1-2; D is unclear. Between the trimmed V and J ends, which lost 1 base and 3 bases, there was a span of 6 bases. Per germline, CDR1 LNHDA and CDR2 SQIVND (reference sequence). This CDR3 region has 13 residues. CDR3 region: CASSIANDYGYTF. DNA for the CDR3: TGTGCCAGTAGTATAGCGAATGACTATGGCTACACCTTC.

This sequence joins TRBV5-1 and TRBJ2-4; D possibly corresponds to TRBD2 (6 bases). CDR3 length: 18 residues. Trimming removed 4 bases from V and 9 bases from J, with 29 bases in between. Germline CDR1 is SGHRS and CDR2 is YFSETQ. CDR3 region: CASSPGVIREVGNPIQYF. CDR3 bases: TGCGCCAGCAGCCCGGGGGTTATTAGGGAGGTTGGGAATCCCATTCAGTACTTC.

This clone occurred once. V gene TRBV28 combines with J gene TRBJ1-5; a weak D match, TRBD1 (6 bases). Germline CDR1 and CDR2: MDHEN and SYDVKM. The CDR3 extends over 16 amino acids. The V end was cut by 3 bases, the J end by 2 bases, with 14 bases between. In DNA, the CDR3 is TGTGCCAGCAGTTTCGGGGGGCGGATTGGCAATCAGCCCCAGCATTTT. Translated, it gives CASSFGGRIGNQPQHF. The entire variable domain, with the rest obtained from reference TRBV28 and TRBJ1-5, is as follows: DVKVTQSSRYLVKRTGEKVFLECVQDMDHENMFWYRQDPGLGLRLIYFSYDVKMKEKGDIPEGYSVSREKKERFSLILESASTNQTSMYLCASSFGGRIGNQPQHFGDGTRLSIL.

This clone occurred a few times. The V gene is TRBV6-5, the J gene TRBJ1-2, with D uncertain. Per germline, CDR1 MNHEY and CDR2 SVGAGI. This CDR3 region has 14 residues. Trimming stripped 2 bases from V and 7 bases from J, with 14 bases between. CDR3 loop: CASSYLPRLGGYTF. The CDR3 DNA reads as TGTGCCAGCAGTTACCTACCCAGGCTCGGTGGCTACACCTTC.

The genes are TRBV10-3 and TRBJ2-1, with D maybe TRBD2 (6 bases). This CDR3 is 14 amino acids long. In germline, CDR1 is ENHRY, CDR2 SYGVKD. V was trimmed by 0 bases and J by 9 bases, leaving 12 bases between them. CDR3 coding DNA: TGTGCCATCAGTGAGTCTGGAGGGAGCGGTGAGCAGTTCTTC. It is translated as CAISESGGSGEQFF.

V usage is TRBV27 and J usage is TRBJ2-1; TRBD2 agrees at 11 bases. J gave up 5 bases and V 6 bases, and 3 bases lay outside the gene matches. Germline loops: CDR1 MNHEY, CDR2 SMNVEV (reference sequence). CDR3 size: 14 residues. In DNA, the CDR3 is TGTGCCAGCAGGGGACTAGCGGACCACAATGAGCAGTTCTTC. Translated: CASRGLADHNEQFF.

The J gene is TRBJ1-5, the V gene TRBV30, with TRBD1 as a possible D gene (5 bases). Germline V gene data show CDR1 as GTSNPN and CDR2 as SVGIG (reference sequence). V lost 1 base to trimming and J lost 9 bases, with 13 bases between them. This CDR3 has 13 residues. This CDR3 is CAWSAGPEGPQHF. The CDR3 DNA sequence: TGTGCCTGGAGTGCGGGGCCCGAGGGGCCCCAGCATTTT. The whole variable domain, remainder taken from reference TRBV30 and TRBJ1-5, is SQTIHQWPATLVQPVGSPLSLECTVEGTSNPNLYWYRQAAGRGLQLLFYSVGIGQISSEVPQNLSASRPQDRQFILSSKKLLLSDSGFYLCAWSAGPEGPQHFGDGTRLSIL.

The genes are TRBV4-2 and TRBJ1-4; D is perhaps TRBD1 (6 bases). Germline CDR1 reads LGHNA; CDR2 reads YNFKEQ. The CDR3 loop spans 14 amino acids. The V and J ends lost 0 bases and 8 bases respectively, with 10 bases between them. In DNA, the CDR3 is TGTGCCAGCAGCCAAGAAGGACAGACCGAAAAACTGTTTTTT. Translated: CASSQEGQTEKLFF.